The clone carrying this T cell receptor beta chain was seen only once. Its specificity is not known. The table came from immunoSEQ multiplex PCR; TCRdb's copy has only in-frame clones and leaves some out. Among about 98,000 clones, around four fifths were seen once, and the ten largest hold around 3.6%. This entry comes from a study of radiotherapy plus CTLA-4 blockade in lung cancer. Study at large: Disease control reached around 30%, with objective responses in about 19%. Study-level results: Clones of tumor-derived TCRs expanded in blood after radiotherapy plus ipilimumab. Best predicting response, reportedly, were early blood T cell clone dynamics, with interferon-beta.

Focal radiation was given together with CTLA-4 blockade (ipilimumab) to patients with chemo-refractory metastatic non-small-cell lung cancer. Germline lookup yields CDR1 SGDLS and CDR2 YYNGEE. The CDR3 covers 14 residues. V was trimmed by 0 bases and J by 1 base, leaving 7 bases between them. The V call is TRBV9, the J call TRBJ1-1; D unresolved. The receptor comes from a human donor with non-small cell lung cancer who had a partial response to radiotherapy plus ipilimumab. Specimen: peripheral blood, collected from a patient treated with radiotherapy plus ipilimumab. The CDR3 sequence is CASSVGEGNTEAFF. The DNA of the CDR3 is TGTGCCAGCAGCGTAGGTGAGGGGAACACTGAAGCTTTCTTT.